These T cell receptor beta chains were read from a single sample in a study of T-cell memory formation after mild COVID-19. From the 5' RACE reads, TCRdb called clonotypes with MiXCR, one entry per CDR3 protein. The sample shows 100,000 to 150,000 distinct CDR3 sequences, approximately 17% of them seen only once. The specimen was PBMCs or a T cell subset sorted from them (not recorded which). The receptors stem from a man between 18 and 29 years old who had mild COVID-19 (a few samples of this study predate the infection). Cell type and time point are not known. Each CDR3 is given with its conserved first and last residue. D genes are given only for firm matches. A clone size is listed for some rows: how often the clone was seen (once, few, many), or a class if it is expanded.

>TRBJ2-3|TRBV5-1|few|NA
CASSSTGVPADTQYF
TGCGCCAGCAGCTCGACGGGGGTACCGGCAGATACGCAGTATTTT
>TRBJ1-1|TRBV5-1|few|NA
CASSFDRPGNTEAFF
TGCGCCAGCAGCTTCGACAGGCCAGGAAACACTGAAGCTTTCTTT
>TRBJ2-2|TRBV5-1|few|TRBD2
CASSATSGGNTGELFF
TGCGCCAGCAGCGCGACTAGCGGGGGAAACACCGGGGAGCTGTTTTTT
>TRBJ2-6|TRBV6-1|NA|NA
CASTRSRFSPISGANVLTF
TGTGCCAGCACCAGAAGTCGGTTCAGCCCCATCTCTGGGGCCAACGTCCTGACTTTC
>TRBJ1-5|TRBV12-3/TRBV12-4|NA|NA
CASSFWGNQPQHF
TGTGCCAGCAGCTTTTGGGGAAATCAGCCCCAGCATTTT
>TRBJ1-1|TRBV7-9|few|NA
CASSLGGGRRLSEAFF
TGTGCCAGCAGCCTTGGGGGGGGAAGAAGGTTATCTGAAGCTTTCTTT
>TRBJ1-2|TRBV7-8|few|NA
CASSLRLANYGYTF
TGTGCCAGCAGCTTAAGGTTAGCTAACTATGGCTACACCTTC
>TRBJ2-7|TRBV20-1|NA|TRBD2
CSATPSGGASEQYF
TGCAGTGCTACCCCGAGCGGGGGGGCATCCGAGCAGTACTTC
>TRBJ1-2|TRBV7-2|few|NA
CASSLYLETLYGYTF
TGTGCCAGCAGCTTATATCTGGAGACCCTCTATGGCTACACCTTC
>TRBJ1-5|TRBV7-2|few|NA
CASTPPGGGNQPQHF
TGTGCCAGCACCCCCCCGGGGGGCGGCAATCAGCCCCAGCATTTT
>TRBJ2-1|TRBV7-9|few|NA
CASSTSAREQFF
NA
>TRBJ1-4|TRBV20-1|NA|NA
CSARDRRAKLFF
TGCAGTGCTAGAGATAGAAGGGCGAAACTGTTTTTT
>TRBJ2-7|TRBV5-1|NA|TRBD1
CASSLDTGGEQYF
TGCGCCAGCAGCTTGGATACAGGGGGCGAGCAGTACTTC
>TRBJ2-1|TRBV7-9|NA|NA
CASSQRQLIFF
TGTGCCAGCAGCCAAAGACAGTTAATTTTCTTC
>TRBJ2-7|TRBV12-3/TRBV12-4|NA|NA
CASSRGGGIGYEQYF
TGTGCCAGCAGCCGAGGGGGGGGAATTGGTTACGAGCAGTACTTC
>TRBJ1-6|TRBV6-5|few|NA
CASSITGYSPLHF
TGTGCCAGCAGTATAACGGGATATTCACCCCTCCACTTT
>TRBJ2-5|TRBV4-2|NA|TRBD2
CASSQGLAGATRETQYF
TGTGCCAGCAGCCAGGGACTAGCGGGGGCAACGCGAGAGACCCAGTACTTC
>TRBJ2-7|TRBV6-5|few|TRBD2
CASSYSPGTSSEQYF
TGTGCCAGCAGTTACTCCCCCGGGACTAGCTCCGAGCAGTACTTC
>TRBJ1-1|TRBV5-1|few|NA
CASSLAVVGGTEAFF
TGCGCCAGCAGCTTGGCCGTGGTAGGGGGCACTGAAGCTTTCTTT
>TRBJ2-7|TRBV12-3/TRBV12-4|many|NA
CASSLGPGEQYF
TGTGCCAGCAGTTTAGGGCCGGGAGAGCAGTACTTC
>TRBJ2-5|TRBV6-6|few|NA
CATQPQQQETQYF
TGTGCCACCCAACCACAGCAACAAGAGACCCAGTACTTC
>TRBJ1-5|TRBV7-2|NA|TRBD1
CASSPGQWNQPQHF
TGTGCCAGCAGCCCGGGACAGTGGAATCAGCCCCAGCATTTT
>TRBJ1-5|TRBV5-4|few|NA
CASSQDGHNQPQHF
TGTGCCAGCAGCCAAGATGGTCACAATCAGCCCCAGCATTTT
>TRBJ2-1|TRBV29-1|NA|TRBD1
CSVFGTGGNEQFF
TGCAGCGTCTTTGGGACAGGGGGAAATGAGCAGTTCTTC
>TRBJ2-7|TRBV29-1|NA|NA
CSVDLAGRGYEQYF
TGCAGCGTTGATTTGGCGGGCAGGGGCTACGAGCAGTACTTC
>TRBJ2-3|TRBV20-1|NA|TRBD2
CSARLPQGRGASTDTQYF
TGCAGTGCTAGATTACCCCAAGGGCGGGGGGCTAGCACAGATACGCAGTATTTT
>TRBJ1-1|TRBV19|few|NA
CASSMSPPTVAEAFF
TGTGCCAGTAGTATGTCCCCCCCGACTGTGGCTGAAGCTTTCTTT
>TRBJ1-1|TRBV19|few|NA
CAAWRGTEAFF
TGTGCCGCTTGGCGGGGAACTGAAGCTTTCTTT
>TRBJ1-1|TRBV20-1|NA|TRBD1
CSASWGTGFVAFF
TGCAGTGCTAGTTGGGGGACAGGGTTTGTAGCTTTCTTT
>TRBJ1-1|TRBV6-6|few|NA
CASTSGIRNTEAFF
TGTGCCAGCACCTCCGGGATCAGGAACACTGAAGCTTTCTTT
>TRBJ1-1|TRBV12-3/TRBV12-4|NA|TRBD1
CASSSGTGVEAFF
TGTGCCAGCAGTTCCGGGACAGGGGTAGAAGCTTTCTTT
>TRBJ1-6|TRBV6-5|NA|NA
CASSYVGGGPNSPLHF
TGTGCCAGCAGTTATGTGGGGGGCGGCCCGAATTCACCCCTCCACTTT
>TRBJ2-6|TRBV7-2|many|NA
CASSLAHFGQSYSGANVLTF
TGTGCCAGCAGCTTAGCGCATTTTGGACAGAGTTACTCTGGGGCCAACGTCCTGACTTTC
>TRBJ1-4|TRBV12-5|NA|NA
CASGARLDATNEKLFF
TGTGCTAGTGGGGCAAGGTTGGATGCAACTAATGAAAAACTGTTTTTT
>TRBJ2-2|TRBV7-7|many|NA
CASSLRGGYTGELFF
TGTGCCAGCAGCTTAAGAGGGGGGTACACCGGGGAGCTGTTTTTT
>TRBJ2-7|TRBV7-7|few|TRBD1
CASSFGQGDTYEQYF
TGTGCCAGCAGCTTCGGACAGGGAGATACCTACGAGCAGTACTTC
>TRBJ1-2|TRBV9|few|NA
CASSVVLNYGYTF
TGTGCCAGCAGCGTAGTGCTTAACTATGGCTACACCTTC
>TRBJ1-1|TRBV11-1|few|TRBD1
CASSSGQGSRKAFF
TGTGCCAGCAGCAGTGGACAGGGAAGTCGAAAAGCTTTCTTT
>TRBJ2-5|TRBV12-3/TRBV12-4|NA|NA
CASSPRGGVTQYF
TGTGCCAGCAGTCCCAGGGGCGGGGTGACCCAGTACTTC
>TRBJ2-3|TRBV7-9|NA|NA
CASSTLGSDTQYF
TGTGCCAGCAGCACCTTGGGGTCGGATACGCAGTATTTT
>TRBJ2-3|TRBV9|few|NA
CASSVDLQPSTDTQYF
TGTGCCAGCAGCGTAGACTTACAGCCTAGCACAGATACGCAGTATTTT